This TCR beta chain was captured in a study of Ad26.COV2.S vaccination and SARS-CoV-2 variants. Treatment noted: roughly 20 received Ad26.COV2.S at low or high dose, single or two shots; about 5 received placebo; per-sample allocation not given. Repertoires come from day 63 after the first vaccine or placebo injection. The vaccine delivered Wuhan-strain SARS-CoV-2 spike through an Ad26 vector. The CDR3 sequence is 14 residues long. Germline V gene data show CDR1 as SGHDT and CDR2 as YYEEEE. V lost 5 bases, J lost 2 bases, and 11 bases lay in between. The data were produced by immunoSEQ multiplex PCR, yet TCRdb's version contains in-frame clones alone and is incomplete. The sample has about 280,000 clones, approximately 87% seen once.

This chain joins TRBV5-6 and TRBJ1-5, with no clear D. The source of this sequence is a person between 18 and 60 years old who received the Ad26.COV2.S COVID-19 vaccine or a placebo. The sequencing here drew on peripheral blood, taken in a trial of Ad26.COV2.S vaccine versus placebo. The chain's CDR3 is CASSLYRGNQPQHF. CDR3 nucleotide sequence: TGTGCCAGCAGTTTATATCGCGGCAATCAGCCCCAGCATTTT.